This T cell receptor beta chain originates from a study of shared clonotypes between healthy human individuals. A CD45RA-negative memory subset and a CD45RA+ naive subset were separated from the CD4+ cells. Assay: immunoSEQ multiplex PCR; the TCRdb copy retains only in-frame clones and omits some. The sample has 2,500,000 or so clones, around nine tenths seen once. CDR3 length: 13 amino acids. V was trimmed by 1 base and J by 2 bases, leaving 5 bases between them. Germline V CDR1 and CDR2: MDHEN, SYDVKM. Sequencing input: naive CD4+ T cells sorted from blood. Noted subset: CD45RA+ positively selected. This chain uses TRBV28 with TRBJ1-2; D gene unclear. The TCR originated in a man in his late teens or twenties in good health. Here the CDR3 DNA reads TGTGCCAGCAGTTTATACCCGAACTATGGCTACACCTTC. As protein: CASSLYPNYGYTF.